The 18 T cell receptor beta chains given below trace back to one sample, sequenced in a study of cytomegalovirus exposure and HLA in healthy donors. It was with 60 Vbeta and 13 Jbeta primers that the PCR ran. TCRdb keeps only in-frame clones here, not all; method: immunoSEQ multiplex PCR. The top ten hold around 3% of the sample, which has some 32,000 clones, about 87% seen once. Input material: PBMCs. These receptor sequences come from a boy younger than 18 in good health and CMV-seronegative.

The CDR3 reads CASSQDWWQYTGELFF. The CDR3 region has the DNA TGCGCCAGCAGCCAAGATTGGTGGCAGTACACCGGGGAGCTGTTTTTT. The rearrangement links TRBV4-3 to TRBJ2-2; no firm D call. The CDR3 consists of 16 residues. CDR1 is LGHNA and CDR2 is YSLEER in the germline V gene. Trimming removed 0 bases at V and 3 bases at J, with 11 bases between.

The sample holds one count of this clone. This chain uses TRBV2 with TRBJ1-5, with D possibly matching TRBD1 (6 bases). Deletions cut 8 bases from V and 11 bases from J, with 22 bases between. Germline values: CDR1 SNHLY, CDR2 FYNNEI. This CDR3 spans 14 amino acids. Here the CDR3 DNA reads TGTGCCAGCGGGTGGGGTCGGGGGGCGAAGTCCCAGCATTTT. This codes for CASGWGRGAKSQHF.

The V call is TRBV19, the J call TRBJ2-7; a possible D gene is TRBD1 (5 bases). Trimming took off 5 bases at V and 4 bases at J, with 12 bases between the two ends. Germline V gene sequence: CDR1 LNHDA, CDR2 SQIVND (reference sequence). There are 13 residues in the CDR3. The CDR3 spells CASSLKQGYEQYF. CDR3 nucleotides: TGTGCCAGTAGTCTCAAGCAGGGTTACGAGCAGTACTTC.

The J gene is TRBJ2-1, the V gene TRBV7-3; D may be TRBD2 (6 bases). The V gene's germline CDR1 is SGHTA and CDR2 FQGTGA. Trimming removed 3 bases from V and 1 base from J, with 10 bases in between. The CDR3 loop spans 15 amino acids. The CDR3 loop reads CASSLIGTSYNEQFF. The CDR3, as DNA: TGTGCCAGCAGCTTGATAGGGACTTCCTACAATGAGCAGTTCTTC.

The J gene is TRBJ1-2, the V gene TRBV5-1; no firm D call. CDR3 size: 13 residues. Trimming shortened V by 6 bases and J by 0 bases, and 9 bases separated the two germline ends. Germline CDR1 is SGHRS and CDR2 is YFSETQ. The CDR3 loop is CASTRETNYGYTF. DNA for the CDR3: TGCGCCAGCACCCGCGAGACTAACTATGGCTACACCTTC.

The V and J genes are TRBV7-9 and TRBJ2-2, with a tentative D call TRBD1 (5 bases). The germline V gene encodes CDR1 SEHNR and CDR2 FQNEAQ (reference sequence). The ends were cut back, 5 bases at V and 3 bases at J, with 22 bases in the middle. The CDR3 extends over 18 amino acids. The CDR3 coding sequence is TGTGCCAGCAGCCCAAAGCCCAACAGGTTTATGGACACCGGGGAGCTGTTTTTT. Translation: CASSPKPNRFMDTGELFF.

The chain employs TRBV18 and TRBJ2-4, with TRBD2 matching 7 bases. V shed 3 bases and J 5 bases; nucleotides not matched to a gene: 7. The CDR3 contains 15 residues. Per the germline V gene, CDR1 is KGHSH and CDR2 is LQKENI. The CDR3 DNA is TGTGCCAGCTCACCCAGTTTTCTAGCGGAAAACATTCAGTACTTC. The encoded protein is CASSPSFLAENIQYF.

The chain links TRBV6-5 to TRBJ2-3; D remains unclear. Looked up from germline, CDR1 is MNHEY and CDR2 is SVGAGI. The CDR3 spans 15 residues. V was clipped by 2 bases and J by 4 bases, with 13 bases between them. The CDR3 nucleotides read TGTGCCAGCAGTTACGGCGTGGGCAAGGCAGATACGCAGTATTTT. The encoded protein is CASSYGVGKADTQYF.

This clone came up a few times. V is TRBV5-1 and J is TRBJ1-4; D gene uncertain. Between the trimmed V and J ends, which lost 4 bases and 0 bases, there was a span of 16 bases. The CDR3 loop spans 17 amino acids. From germline, CDR1 is SGHRS and CDR2 YFSETQ. CDR3 amino acids: CASSRISPFATNEKLFF. In nucleotides, the CDR3 is TGCGCCAGCAGCCGTATCTCTCCTTTTGCAACTAATGAAAAACTGTTTTTT.

The V call is TRBV5-6, the J call TRBJ1-4, with 7 bases aligning to TRBD1. The ends lost 6 bases at V and 3 bases at J; junction bases unmatched: 2. This CDR3 has 13 amino acids. Germline V gives CDR1 SGHDT, CDR2 YYEEEE. CDR3 coding DNA: TGTGCCAGCAAGACAGGGTCTAATGAAAAACTGTTTTTT. Its translation: CASKTGSNEKLFF.

The rearrangement joins TRBV6-5 to TRBJ2-2; D unresolved. The germline gives CDR1 MNHEY, CDR2 SVGAGI. The V end was cut by 2 bases, the J end by 4 bases, with 8 bases between. The CDR3 contains 14 residues. CDR3 sequence (DNA): TGTGCCAGCAGTTACGGTCCGGGCACCGGGGAGCTGTTTTTT. It translates to CASSYGPGTGELFF.

This clone appeared a single time. The rearrangement links TRBV6-5 to TRBJ1-1; 7 bases line up with TRBD1. There are 13 residues in the CDR3. V lost 5 bases to trimming and J lost 3 bases; unmatched junction nucleotides: 3. CDR1 and CDR2 from the germline V gene are MNHEY and SVGAGI. This CDR3 is CASSRQGDTEAFF. CDR3 DNA sequence: TGTGCCAGCAGTAGACAGGGTGACACTGAAGCTTTCTTT.

The chain has TRBV10-3 and TRBJ2-1, with 13 bases aligning to TRBD2. In germline, CDR1 is ENHRY, CDR2 SYGVKD. With V trimmed by 6 bases and J by 0 bases, 5 bases remained unmatched. This CDR3 spans 17 amino acids. In DNA form, the CDR3 reads TGTGCCATCAGGGGACTAGCGGGGACCGACTCCTACAATGAGCAGTTCTTC. It codes for CAIRGLAGTDSYNEQFF.

The J gene is TRBJ1-2, the V gene TRBV19, with unresolved D. This CDR3 has 13 residues. The germline V and J ends were trimmed by 3 bases and 11 bases, with 16 bases remaining between them. The germline V gene has CDR1 LNHDA and CDR2 SQIVND (reference sequence). DNA of the CDR3: TGTGCCAGTAGTATTGATCTGGGGAGACTATACACCTTC. Translated, it gives CASSIDLGRLYTF.

This clone was counted a single time. J is TRBJ1-4 and V is TRBV7-9, with D unresolved. Trimming cost V 5 bases and J 0 bases, with 10 bases left between them. The CDR3 is 15 residues long. CDR1 and CDR2 from the germline V gene are SEHNR and FQNEAQ (reference sequence). The CDR3 DNA follows: TGTGCCAGCAGCCCCCCGGCGGCAACTAATGAAAAACTGTTTTTT. It codes for CASSPPAATNEKLFF.

A remark on this clone: The junction does not match germline at one end; this may be a read error. The gene calls are TRBV2 and TRBJ2-2; 7 nucleotides agree with TRBD1. There are 13 residues in the CDR3. The germline gives CDR1 SNHLY, CDR2 FYNNEI. The CDR3 loop is CAGRTGNTGELFF. The CDR3 nucleotides read TGTGCCGGCAGGACAGGGAACACCGGGGAGCTGTTTTTT.

The chain links TRBV5-1 to TRBJ1-2; TRBD1 might be the D (5 bases). The germline V and J ends were trimmed by 1 base and 2 bases, with 9 bases remaining between them. Germline assignment: CDR1 SGHRS and CDR2 YFSETQ. The CDR3 covers 14 residues. The DNA for the CDR3 is TGCGCCAGCAGCTTGCAATACAGGAACTATGGCTACACCTTC. Amino acid sequence: CASSLQYRNYGYTF.

This clone was seen a few times. The V and J genes are TRBV4-1 and TRBJ1-3, with D possibly matching TRBD1 (6 bases). V lost 2 bases and J lost 2, with 16 bases in between. Germline-derived CDR1 and CDR2 are MGHRA and YSYEKL. The CDR3 runs 17 residues. CDR3 sequence: CASSQPLWGQTGNTIYF. CDR3 DNA: TGCGCCAGCAGCCAACCCCTGTGGGGGCAGACTGGAAACACCATATATTTT.